The rows below give T cell receptor beta chains drawn from one sample of a study of CD8+CD57+ T cells in acquired aplastic anemia. TCRdb re-derived calls from the reads in MiXCR, one entry per CDR3 protein. The sample holds roughly 300,000 distinct CDR3 sequences, 55% to 60% seen once. The sequenced sample was sorted CD4+, CD8+, or CD8+CD57+ T cells (not recorded which) from PBMCs. All receptors come from a human donor with severe aplastic anemia or a healthy control (not recorded which). CDR3s include the opening cysteine and the closing phenylalanine or tryptophan. D genes are given only for firm matches. Part of the rows lack a size; the others show once, few, many or a class for expanded clones.

v_call	d_call	j_call	clone_size	cdr3_nt	cdr3_aa
TRBV7-3	NA	TRBJ2-7	NA	TGTGCCAGCAGCCAAGTCCCGGTTAACGAGCAGTACTTC	CASSQVPVNEQYF
TRBV29-1	TRBD2	TRBJ2-1	NA	TGCAGCGTTGACTCCGGGACTAGGGCCTACAATGAGCAGTTCTTC	CSVDSGTRAYNEQFF
TRBV7-9	NA	TRBJ1-6	many	TGTGCCAGCAGCTCTTCGGGTGATTCACCCCTCCACTTT	CASSSSGDSPLHF
TRBV10-3	NA	TRBJ2-3	NA	TGTGCCATCAGAGGCCGTGAGAGTAGCACAGATACGCAGTATTTT	CAIRGRESSTDTQYF
TRBV25-1	NA	TRBJ1-1	few	TGTGCCAGCAGCGCCACGGGACAGAACACTGAAGCTTTCTTT	CASSATGQNTEAFF
TRBV29-1	TRBD2	TRBJ2-7	NA	TGCAGCGCCGTGACTAGCGGGGACGAGCAGTACTTC	CSAVTSGDEQYF
TRBV5-6	NA	TRBJ2-3	NA	TGTGCCAGCAGCTTGACACTCGCTAGCACAGATACGCAGTATTTT	CASSLTLASTDTQYF
TRBV7-3	NA	TRBJ1-6	NA	TGTGCCAGCAGCTTCTCTGGGGATTCACCCCTCCACTTT	CASSFSGDSPLHF
TRBV9	NA	TRBJ2-3	NA	TGTGCCAGCAGCGTAGGAGGGGCGCAGGCAGATACGCAGTATTTT	CASSVGGAQADTQYF
TRBV2	TRBD1	TRBJ1-4	few	TGTGCCAGCAGGCCGGGACAGGGAGGTAAACTGTTTTTT	CASRPGQGGKLFF
TRBV12-3/TRBV12-4	NA	TRBJ1-1	many	TGTGCCAGCAGTTTCCACAGGCCGAACACTGAAGCTTTCTTT	CASSFHRPNTEAFF
TRBV2	NA	TRBJ2-5	many	TGTGCCAGAGGACAGTACTTGGAGACCCAGTACTTC	CARGQYLETQYF
TRBV6-5	TRBD1	TRBJ1-6	NA	TGTGCCAGCAGCCGGAATGGGGGACAGGGGGTCTCCTATAATTCACCCCTCCACTTT	CASSRNGGQGVSYNSPLHF
TRBV20-1	NA	TRBJ2-1	NA	TGCAGTGCTAGTGGTGGGAGGGGGTACAATGAGCAGTTCTTC	CSASGGRGYNEQFF
TRBV5-8	NA	TRBJ1-1	NA	TGTGCCAGCACCTGGGGCCGGAACACTGAAGCTTTCTTT	CASTWGRNTEAFF
TRBV7-9	NA	TRBJ1-5	NA	TGTGCCAGCAGCTCGAGTGGGGGTTCTCGCAATCAGCCCCAGCATTTT	CASSSSGGSRNQPQHF
TRBV2	NA	TRBJ1-1	many	TGTGCCAGCAGTGGGCGACTCAAACCGGGCACTGAAGCTTTCTTT	CASSGRLKPGTEAFF
TRBV5-1	TRBD1	TRBJ1-2	NA	TGCGCCAGCAGCTTTGACAGGGAAGGCTACACCTTC	CASSFDREGYTF
TRBV25-1	NA	TRBJ2-1	many	TGTGCCGCAGGAGGCAGGTGGGGCCGGAATGAGCAGTTCTTC	CAAGGRWGRNEQFF
TRBV5-6	NA	TRBJ1-1	many	TGTGCCAGCAGCTTGAGGGCGGGGGCGAGGAACACTGAAGCTTTCTTT	CASSLRAGARNTEAFF
TRBV15	NA	TRBJ2-7	many	TGTGCCACCAGCAGAGAAGGCTCTTCCTACGAGCAGTACTTC	CATSREGSSYEQYF
TRBV7-3	TRBD2	TRBJ2-3	NA	TGTGCCAGCAGCTTTATGGCGGGGGGGGCCAGAGTGGCAGATACGCAGTATTTT	CASSFMAGGARVADTQYF
TRBV7-6	NA	TRBJ1-4	NA	TGTGCCAGCAGCCCGATACGACAGGTTGGAGGTGAAAAACTGTTTTTT	CASSPIRQVGGEKLFF
TRBV20-1	NA	TRBJ2-7	once	TGCAGTGCTAGGCCGGGGATCGAGCAGTACTTC	CSARPGIEQYF
TRBV20-1	NA	TRBJ2-1	NA	TGCAGTGCTATGAGGGGCCGAACTAATCGCAATGAGCAGTTCTTC	CSAMRGRTNRNEQFF
TRBV19	TRBD1	TRBJ1-6	few	TGTGCCAGCCATCCGGGACAGGTCTATAATTCACCCCTCCACTTT	CASHPGQVYNSPLHF
TRBV7-9	NA	TRBJ2-7	NA	TGTGCCAGCAGCCCAAAGATTGGGCCTTACGAGCAGTACTTC	CASSPKIGPYEQYF
TRBV7-6	NA	TRBJ2-7	NA	TGTGCCAGCAGCTTCATCGAAGGCGAGCAGTACTTC	CASSFIEGEQYF
TRBV20-1	NA	TRBJ1-5	many	TGCAGTGCTAGTCGGCGGGGGCGAAGCAATCAGCCCCAGCATTTT	CSASRRGRSNQPQHF
TRBV2	NA	TRBJ2-5	NA	TGTGCCAGCAGTGTATCGGTGGCGGAAGAGACCCAGTACTTC	CASSVSVAEETQYF
TRBV20-1	NA	TRBJ1-1	NA	TGCAGTGGTTTAGGGAACACTGAAGCTTTCTTT	CSGLGNTEAFF
TRBV7-6	NA	TRBJ2-2	NA	TGTGCCAGCAGCTTGTGGTCCGGGGAGCTGTTTTTT	CASSLWSGELFF
TRBV7-2	TRBD1	TRBJ1-1	few	TGTGCCAGCAGCTTAGACAGGGGATCGAACACTGAAGCTTTCTTT	CASSLDRGSNTEAFF
TRBV7-6	NA	TRBJ2-1	few	TGTGCCAGCAGCACGGCGGGACAGAATAACAATGAGCAGTTCTTC	CASSTAGQNNNEQFF
TRBV7-9	NA	TRBJ2-3	NA	TGTGCCAGCAGCCAACTAGAGACAGATACGCAGTATTTT	CASSQLETDTQYF
TRBV7-9	TRBD1	TRBJ2-7	NA	TGCGCCAGCAGCTTGAACAGGGGCGAGCAGTACTTC	CASSLNRGEQYF
TRBV7-9	NA	TRBJ2-7	many	TGTGCCAGCAGCTTAAACACGGCGGGTTACTACGAGCAGTACTTC	CASSLNTAGYYEQYF
TRBV4-1	NA	TRBJ1-2	NA	TGCGCCAGCAGCCAAAGGGCGGGGGGCGTTGGCTATGGCTACACCTTC	CASSQRAGGVGYGYTF
TRBV10-1	TRBD2	TRBJ2-2	NA	TGCGCCAGCAGTGAGTCGATAGGGGCTAGCGGGAGAAACACCGGGGAGCTGTTTTTT	CASSESIGASGRNTGELFF
TRBV12-3/TRBV12-4	TRBD2	TRBJ2-2	NA	TGTGCCAGCAGTTTTGCGGGAGGGCTGTTTTTT	CASSFAGGLFF
TRBV24-1	NA	TRBJ2-3	NA	TGTGCCACCAGCGAGGGTTTGACAGATACGCAGTATTTT	CATSEGLTDTQYF
TRBV6-5	TRBD2	TRBJ2-7	many	TGTGCCACCAAACCTAGCGGGGGATCCTACGAGCAGTACTTC	CATKPSGGSYEQYF
TRBV5-1	NA	TRBJ2-7	NA	TGCGCCAGCAGCTTGGTTCCAGGGGGGGAGCGGTACTTC	CASSLVPGGERYF
TRBV7-2	TRBD2	TRBJ2-7	NA	TGTGCCAGCAGCTTAAGTAGCGGGGGTTCCACCTACGAGCAGTACTTC	CASSLSSGGSTYEQYF
TRBV12-3/TRBV12-4	NA	TRBJ2-1	few	TGTGCCAGCAGTTCGGACAGGGAGGGTCTTTTTGGGCTTTACAATGAGCAGTTCTTC	CASSSDREGLFGLYNEQFF
TRBV6-5	TRBD1	TRBJ1-1	NA	TGTGCCAGCAGTTCCGTGACAGGGGACACTGAAGCTTTCTTT	CASSSVTGDTEAFF
TRBV19	NA	TRBJ2-1	many	TGTGCCAGTAGTATACCCGGTGTGGGGGCGCACAATGAGCAGTTCTTC	CASSIPGVGAHNEQFF
TRBV25-1	NA	TRBJ2-5	few	TGTGCCAGCAGTGAATCGAGGAGGGCTGGGGAGACCCAGTACTTC	CASSESRRAGETQYF
TRBV7-2	NA	TRBJ2-5	NA	TGTGCCAGCAGCCCCTCCGTCCGGGGCCGGATGGAGACCCAGTACTTC	CASSPSVRGRMETQYF
TRBV25-1	NA	TRBJ1-1	few	TGTGCCAGCAGTAGGGATAACACAGGGAACACTGAAGCTTTCTTT	CASSRDNTGNTEAFF